A single sample is the source of the 13 T cell receptor beta chains below, sequenced in a study of T cell responses to AZD1222 COVID-19 vaccine (dated by TCRdb to about 2021). The library relied on the immunoSEQ multiplex PCR assay. As stored in TCRdb, this immuneACCESS dataset retains in-frame rearrangements with V and J assigned. A fraction of the clones does not appear; measured against another copy, unresolved V genes explain less than half of the discrepancy, and the remainder lacks a known reason. Within this sample are some 200,000 clones, with roughly 90% of them counted one time only. Of the sample, around 3.5% falls within the top ten clones. Sample time point, as interpreted from the label and publication: about 28 days (+/-7) after the second vaccine dose. The sample consisted of peripheral blood, taken 28 days after the second AZD1222 dose. The receptor source for this set is an adult who received the AZD1222 COVID-19 vaccine.

J is TRBJ1-4 and V is TRBV2; weak D call: TRBD1 (6 bases). The CDR3 sequence is 12 residues long. The V end lost 1 base, the J end lost 17 bases, and 14 bases lay between the germline ends. Looked up from germline, CDR1 is SNHLY and CDR2 is FYNNEI. CDR3 protein: CASSEETGKKFF. The CDR3 DNA follows: TGTGCCAGCAGTGAAGAAACAGGGAAGAAATTTTTT.

This clone was seen only a few times. This sequence joins TRBV6-2 or TRBV6-3 and TRBJ2-7; 10 nucleotides align to TRBD1. Germline V gene data show CDR1 as MNHEY and CDR2 as SVGEGT. V shed 6 bases and J 1 base; nucleotides not matched to a gene: 6. The CDR3 runs to 15 residues. The CDR3 protein is CASSLGQGISYEQYF. For the CDR3, the DNA is TGTGCCAGCAGCCTGGGACAGGGGATATCCTACGAGCAGTACTTC.

J is TRBJ1-5 and V is TRBV5-4; D may be TRBD1 (5 bases). Trimming cost V 0 bases and J 2 bases, with 9 bases left between them. This CDR3 is 15 amino acids long. Germline V gene lookup returns CDR1 SGHNT and CDR2 YYREEE (reference sequence). Written as DNA, the CDR3 is TGTGCCAGCAGCTTGGATATGGGGGGCAATCAGCCCCAGCATTTT. This translates into CASSLDMGGNQPQHF.

The chain carries TRBV11-3 and TRBJ2-7, with 7 bases that match TRBD2. V trimming: 6 bases; J trimming: 6 bases; junction bases outside the gene matches: 11. The germline gives CDR1 SGHNT, CDR2 YENEEA. This CDR3 has 14 amino acids. The CDR3 region is CASSRSGLAAEQYF. CDR3 bases: TGTGCCAGCAGTCGGTCTGGGCTAGCGGCCGAGCAGTACTTC.

This sequence joins TRBV10-3 and TRBJ2-7, with 8 positions matching TRBD2. V dropped 0 bases and J dropped 9; count of bases not matched to a gene: 7. The CDR3 has 14 amino acids. Germline CDR1 ENHRY, CDR2 SYGVKD. The DNA for the CDR3 is TGTGCCATCAGTGAGTCTAGCGGGATGGCGTGGCAGTACTTC. Translating it yields CAISESSGMAWQYF.

CDR3 sequence reads: CASSIQWTNSPLHF. In nucleotides, the CDR3 is TGTGCCAGTAGTATCCAGTGGACTAATTCACCCCTCCACTTT. The J gene is TRBJ1-6, the V gene TRBV19; D is unresolved. CDR1 is LNHDA, CDR2 SQIVND, per germline (reference sequence). The CDR3 is 14 residues long. Trimming took off 3 bases at V and 6 bases at J, with 9 bases between the two ends. Based on the CDR3 plus reference TRBV19 and TRBJ1-6, the full variable domain is DGGITQSPKYLFRKEGQNVTLSCEQNLNHDAMYWYRQDPGQGLRLIYYSQIVNDFQKGDIAEGYSVSREKKESFPLTVTSAQKNPTAFYLCASSIQWTNSPLHFGNGTRLTVT.

V usage is TRBV6-5 and J usage is TRBJ1-3; D not certain. CDR3 length: 15 amino acids. V dropped 7 bases and J dropped 0 bases, with 13 bases sitting between them. Germline values: CDR1 MNHEY, CDR2 SVGAGI. The CDR3 sequence: CASTSTLSSGNTIYF. The CDR3 DNA sequence: TGTGCCAGCACTTCGACCCTGAGCTCTGGAAACACCATATATTTT.

The chain joins TRBV6-4 to TRBJ2-7, with D perhaps matching TRBD1 or TRBD2 (6 bases each). The CDR3 runs 14 residues. Germline-derived CDR1 and CDR2 are MRHNA and SNTAGT. The V gene lost 4 bases and the J gene lost 5 bases, with 15 bases spanning the gap. The CDR3 here is CASSVSGAADEQYF. The CDR3 DNA reads TGTGCCAGCAGTGTTTCGGGGGCGGCGGACGAGCAGTACTTC.

The CDR3 DNA reads TGCGCCAGCCGTGGGGGGACAGCGGTCTCTGGGGCCAACGTCCTGACTTTC. Translation: CASRGGTAVSGANVLTF. The chain employs TRBV10-1 and TRBJ2-6, with a tentative D call TRBD1 (7 bases). This CDR3 is 17 amino acids long. Trimming removed 8 bases at V and 0 bases at J, with 17 bases between. Germline CDR1 WNHNN, CDR2 SYGVQD (reference sequence).

V is TRBV4-1 and J is TRBJ1-2, with 8 bases matching TRBD1. Germline V CDR1 and CDR2: MGHRA, YSYEKL. V trimming: 1 base; J trimming: 3 bases; junction bases outside the gene matches: 7. The CDR3 covers 16 residues. CDR3 DNA: TGCGCCAGCAGCCAAGCCCCGACAGGGGAGTACTATGGCTACACCTTC. Residues: CASSQAPTGEYYGYTF.

This chain joins TRBV7-8 and TRBJ2-7; maybe TRBD1 (6 bases). V shed 3 bases and J shed 5 bases, with 17 bases lying between them. This CDR3 is 15 amino acids long. Germline V gives CDR1 SGHVS, CDR2 FQNEAQ. CDR3 DNA sequence: TGTGCCAGCAGCTTGGGAGACAGGCGAAGGGACGAGCAGTACTTC. Translating it yields CASSLGDRRRDEQYF. The complete variable domain, with remaining parts taken from reference TRBV7-8 and TRBJ2-7, reads GAGVSQSPRYKVAKRGQDVALRCDPISGHVSLFWYQQALGQGPEFLTYFQNEAQLDKSGLPSDRFFAERPEGSVSTLKIQRTQQEDSAVYLCASSLGDRRRDEQYFGPGTRLTVT.

This rearrangement joins TRBV5-4 to TRBJ1-6; 7 nucleotides align to TRBD1. J gave up 10 bases and V 0 bases, and 4 bases lay outside the gene matches. Looked up from germline, CDR1 is SGHNT and CDR2 is YYREEE (reference sequence). CDR3 length: 14 residues. The CDR3 DNA reads as TGTGCCAGCAGCTTGGAGACAGGGCGGTCACCCCTCCACTTT. This sequence encodes CASSLETGRSPLHF.

The chain couples TRBV7-3 to TRBJ2-4; no clear D gene. The CDR3 extends over 15 amino acids. Germline V lookup: CDR1 SGHTA, CDR2 FQGTGA. V gave up 2 bases and J gave up 1 base, with 9 bases separating them. The CDR3 is CASSLGQGAKNIQYF. The CDR3 nucleotides are TGTGCCAGCAGCTTAGGCCAAGGCGCCAAAAACATTCAGTACTTC.